Listed below are T cell receptor beta chains from one sample, sequenced in a study of OX40 agonist ivuxolimab in advanced cancers. The assay was immunoSEQ multiplex PCR, and TCRdb's table has in-frame clones only and misses some. The sample consists of about 130,000 clones, 80% to 95% of them appearing once. The starting material was CD4+ or CD8+ T cells sorted from blood, obtained in a trial of the OX40 agonist ivuxolimab. These receptors were obtained from an adult with an advanced solid tumor such as melanoma, head and neck, liver or kidney cancer. Both conserved end residues are part of each CDR3. A D gene is named only where the DNA matches it firmly. Size values are once, few and many counts, or a class for expanded clones, and some rows have none.

abundance | d_gene | v_gene | CDR3aa
NA | NA | TRBV5-4 | CASSQDWGLNYGYTF
NA | TRBD2 | TRBV2 | CASSQGRAPGELFF
NA | TRBD1 | TRBV19 | CASSLSGGTYEQYF
NA | NA | TRBV10-3 | CAIRMTDGPTGELFF
NA | NA | TRBV7-2 | CASSAYLSVAQFF
NA | TRBD1 | TRBV19 | CASSISGGQREAFF
NA | NA | TRBV4-3 | CASSQVSGSSYEQYF
NA | NA | TRBV7-9 | CASSLVGGAWAPDTQYF
NA | NA | TRBV5-1 | CASSWDSGGQPQHF
NA | NA | TRBV18 | CASSPGTITYEQYF
NA | NA | TRBV5-1 | CASSSGRGNTGELFF
NA | NA | TRBV29-1 | CSVEGGIIGYEQYF
NA | NA | TRBV4-1 | CASSQDHPAGGHSNQPQHF
NA | NA | TRBV6-6 | CASSYRDGPYEQYF
once | TRBD1 | TRBV6-5 | CASSSRQGADYGYTF
NA | NA | TRBV9 | CASSVEGGNTIYF
NA | NA | TRBV7-6 | CASSLGGGEQFF
once | TRBD1 | TRBV5-1 | CASSLGQGAYGYTF
NA | NA | TRBV18 | CASSPLGDQPQHF
NA | NA | TRBV27 | CASSTTQIAKNIQYF
NA | NA | TRBV7-9 | CASSAGKDYGYTF
NA | TRBD2 | TRBV7-2 | CASSLNSWTSGSSEQYF
once | NA | TRBV7-9 | CASSLEGAVGNQPQHF
NA | NA | TRBV5-1 | CASSYDSYEQYF
NA | NA | TRBV7-9 | CASSLTIDYEQYF
NA | NA | TRBV25-1 | CASSDRHTDTQYF
once | NA | TRBV2 | CASSGPRGQPQHF
NA | TRBD2 | TRBV5-1 | CASSQPTSGSIGELFF
NA | NA | TRBV6-5 | CASSYGTENYEQYF
NA | NA | TRBV7-8 | CASSLGWVGNQPQHF
NA | TRBD2 | TRBV5-1 | CASSLTSGSGGETQYF
NA | NA | TRBV12-5 | CASGFGRSSYNEQFF
NA | NA | TRBV4-2 | CASSQSTAVSYEQYF
once | TRBD1 | TRBV6-1 | CANSRDRGREQYF
NA | NA | TRBV28 | CASRNGGTADEAFF
NA | TRBD2 | TRBV19 | CASSPRTSGSTGTGELFF
NA | NA | TRBV7-6 | CASSLGGTSRETQYF